Listed here are 20 T cell receptor beta chains from one sample, sequenced in a study of human T cells and chemical hapten exposure. TCRdb independently ran MiXCR on the RACE reads; one entry per CDR3 protein. The sample records tens of thousands of distinct CDR3 sequences, roughly a tenth being singletons. Regarding time point: patch test 2, 6 weeks after DPC sensitization. The treatment here: therapeutic diphenylcyclopropenone sensitization with weekly scalp DPC. Source: whole blood, taken in connection with sensitization to the hapten diphenylcyclopropenone (DPC). The receptors were sampled from a man aged 30-40 years with alopecia areata. Some clones in this sample may be carry-over from other donors' samples.

This chain joins TRBV20-1 and TRBJ2-7; no firm D call. The germline V and J ends were trimmed by 5 bases and 5 bases, with 7 bases remaining between them. This CDR3 has 10 residues. Germline-derived CDR1 and CDR2 are DFQATT and SNEGSKA (reference sequence). The CDR3 sequence is CSAGDDEQYF. CDR3 bases: TGCAGTGCTGGGGATGACGAGCAGTACTTC.

This clonotype came up many times. This chain uses TRBV19 with TRBJ2-3, with D unclear. Trimming stripped 2 bases from V and 2 bases from J, with 5 bases between. The CDR3 contains 13 residues. The germline CDR1 and CDR2 sequences are LNHDA and SQIVND (reference sequence). The CDR3 DNA sequence: TGTGCCAGTAGTATATACAACACAGATACGCAGTATTTT. Protein sequence: CASSIYNTDTQYF.

V and J are TRBV29-1 and TRBJ1-4, with 7 bases fitting TRBD1. J lost 5 bases, V lost 7 bases, and 4 bases had no gene match. This CDR3 comprises 12 residues. Germline CDR1 reads SQVTM; CDR2 reads ANQGSEA. The CDR3 bases are TGCAGCGCGGAACAGGGGAATGAAAAACTGTTTTTT. This codes for CSAEQGNEKLFF.

This clonotype occurred many times. The chain joins TRBV6-5 to TRBJ2-3; D possibly matches TRBD1 or TRBD2 (6 bases each). CDR3 length: 15 residues. V shed 10 bases and J shed 3 bases, with 20 bases lying between them. Germline assignment: CDR1 MNHEY and CDR2 SVGAGI. As DNA, the CDR3 is TGTGCCACCCACCTTAGGGGGGCCGCAACAGATACGCAGTATTTT. Translation gives CATHLRGAATDTQYF.

This chain links TRBV5-1 with TRBJ2-5; 13 nucleotides match TRBD2. The CDR3 is 15 residues long. Germline V gene lookup returns CDR1 SGHRS and CDR2 YFSETQ. V lost 3 bases, J lost 7 bases, and 6 bases stayed unmatched. The CDR3 reads CASSSGLAGAGTQYF. In DNA, the CDR3 is TGCGCCAGCAGCTCCGGACTAGCGGGAGCTGGGACCCAGTACTTC.

This clonotype was detected only a few times. J is TRBJ1-1 and V is TRBV29-1; the match to TRBD1 covers 8 bases. V shed 6 bases and J 3 bases; nucleotides not matched to a gene: 6. Germline V gene lookup returns CDR1 SQVTM and CDR2 ANQGSEA. The CDR3 sequence is 13 residues long. CDR3 region: CSVRTGRDTEAFF. For the CDR3, the DNA is TGCAGCGTGCGGACAGGGCGAGACACTGAAGCTTTCTTT.

The V and J genes are TRBV5-1 and TRBJ2-3; TRBD1 matches at 8 bases. This CDR3 region has 12 residues. Germline lookup yields CDR1 SGHRS and CDR2 YFSETQ. The junction had 8 bases not matched to a gene; V was cut back by 3 bases and J by 14 bases. CDR3 coding DNA: TGCGCCAGCAGCTCTTCCCAAGACAGGGGGTATTTT. Translation gives CASSSSQDRGYF.

This clonotype has at least ten counts. This chain links TRBV12-5 with TRBJ2-3; 11 nucleotides match TRBD2. CDR1 and CDR2 from the germline V gene are LGHNT and FRNRAP. V trimming: 4 bases; J trimming: 5 bases; junction bases outside the gene matches: 8. There are 16 residues in the CDR3. The DNA of the CDR3 is TGTGCTAGTGGTTACACACTAGCGGGGGTTCTAGATACGCAGTATTTT. Translation gives CASGYTLAGVLDTQYF.

In the case of this clonotype: Being one base from a much bigger clone, this may be a read error. The CDR3 end shows no conserved phenylalanine or tryptophan, and so a read error is likely. The chain uses TRBV11-3 and TRBJ2-1; no firm D call. Germline V gives CDR1 SGHNT, CDR2 YENEEA. This CDR3 comprises 12 residues. V was trimmed by 0 bases and J by 10 bases, leaving 7 bases between them. In DNA, the CDR3 is TGTGCCAGCAGCTTAGAGTCGGAGGAGCAGTTCATC. Translating gives CASSLESEEQFI.

This clonotype was detected ten times or more. The genes are TRBV5-4 and TRBJ2-3; possibly TRBD2 for D (6 bases). The length of the CDR3 is 15 residues. Trimming shortened V by 6 bases and J by 2 bases, and 16 bases separated the two germline ends. Germline loops: CDR1 SGHNT, CDR2 YYREEE (reference sequence). CDR3 coding DNA: TGTGCCAGCACCTGGGGTGCGGGGCTCACAGATACGCAGTATTTT. Translation gives CASTWGAGLTDTQYF.

The rearrangement links TRBV13 to TRBJ2-3; D unclear. V lost 5 bases and J lost 9, with 18 bases in between. CDR3 length: 14 amino acids. CDR1 is PRHDT and CDR2 is FYEKMQ in the germline V gene (reference sequence). The CDR3 protein is CASSRGRPISTQYF. The CDR3, as DNA: TGTGCCAGCAGCCGAGGACGGCCGATCTCAACGCAGTATTTT.

Ten or more counts support this clonotype. The chain uses TRBV19 and TRBJ2-7; 8 nucleotides line up with TRBD1. This CDR3 has 14 amino acids. The J segment lost 6 bases and the V segment lost 6 bases, leaving 10 bases of the junction unmatched. The germline V gene has CDR1 LNHDA and CDR2 SQIVND (reference sequence). The chain's CDR3 is CASRSPGGRGEQYF. DNA for the CDR3: TGTGCCAGTAGGTCGCCAGGGGGCCGGGGCGAGCAGTACTTC.

This clonotype was found a few times. The chain has TRBV18 and TRBJ2-5; D is unresolved. Trimming stripped 6 bases from V and 1 base from J, with 6 bases between. The CDR3 length is 12 residues. Germline loops: CDR1 KGHSH, CDR2 LQKENI. This CDR3 reads CASSRSQETQYF. DNA of the CDR3: TGTGCCAGCTCGAGGTCCCAAGAGACCCAGTACTTC.

There are many counts of this clonotype. The V and J genes are TRBV29-1 and TRBJ2-1; the D gene is possibly TRBD2 (5 bases). V lost 8 bases and J lost 9, with 17 bases in between. The CDR3 totals 12 residues. Germline CDR1 and CDR2: SQVTM and ANQGSEA. CDR3 nucleotides: TGCAGCCTCCAAGAGTTGGGAGTTGAGCAGTTCTTC. Protein sequence: CSLQELGVEQFF.

This clonotype was seen ten or more times. The chain recombines TRBV5-1 with TRBJ2-3; TRBD1 agrees at 11 bases. Germline V gene lookup returns CDR1 SGHRS and CDR2 YFSETQ. The junction had 2 bases not matched to a gene; V was cut back by 4 bases and J by 1 base. This CDR3 has 15 residues. The CDR3 sequence: CASSPGQGGTDTQYF. The CDR3 DNA reads TGCGCCAGCAGCCCGGGACAGGGGGGCACAGATACGCAGTATTTT.

Sample share makes this clonotype medium-sized. The gene calls are TRBV7-9 and TRBJ2-1, with 8 bases lining up with TRBD2. This CDR3 is 16 amino acids long. The V gene end was trimmed by 5 bases and the J gene end by 0 bases; junction bases not matched to a gene: 6. Per the germline V gene, CDR1 is SEHNR and CDR2 is FQNEAQ (reference sequence). Here the CDR3 reads CASSGTSGRSYNEQFF. DNA of the CDR3: TGTGCCAGCAGCGGTACTAGCGGACGCTCCTACAATGAGCAGTTCTTC.

This clonotype showed up just a few times. The CDR3 here is CASSISVNTEAFF. The CDR3 nucleotides read TGTGCCAGTAGTATAAGTGTGAACACTGAAGCTTTCTTT. V usage is TRBV19 and J usage is TRBJ1-1, with D hard to call. From germline, CDR1 is LNHDA and CDR2 SQIVND (reference sequence). V was trimmed by 2 bases and J by 0 bases, leaving 4 bases between them. The CDR3 loop spans 13 amino acids.

This clonotype was picked up a small number of times. The J gene is TRBJ2-5, the V gene TRBV7-6; 9 bases line up with TRBD1. CDR1 is SGHVS, CDR2 FNYEAQ, per germline. The CDR3 is 15 amino acids. J gave up 1 base and V 5 bases, and 5 bases lay outside the gene matches. As DNA, the CDR3 is TGTGCCAGCAGCGGGGACAGGGACATCCAAGAGACCCAGTACTTC. The encoded protein is CASSGDRDIQETQYF.

There are many counts of this clonotype. The V and J genes are TRBV24-1 and TRBJ1-1; D perhaps matches TRBD1 (5 bases). The CDR3 has 17 residues. Germline lookup yields CDR1 KGHDR and CDR2 SFDVKD. The V end was cut by 2 bases, the J end by 1 base, with 16 bases between. The CDR3 loop reads CATSDWWGVMENTEAFF. CDR3 bases: TGTGCCACCAGTGATTGGTGGGGGGTAATGGAGAACACTGAAGCTTTCTTT.

This clonotype was recorded many times. The rearrangement joins TRBV6-6 to TRBJ1-2, with TRBD1 identical over 8 bases. The germline V gene has CDR1 MNHNY and CDR2 SVGAGI (reference sequence). The trim removed 6 bases at V and 6 bases at J, leaving 9 bases unmatched. The CDR3 has 14 residues. The CDR3 spells CASRIGQGTNGYTF. In nucleotides, the CDR3 is TGTGCCAGCAGGATTGGACAGGGAACAAATGGCTACACCTTC.